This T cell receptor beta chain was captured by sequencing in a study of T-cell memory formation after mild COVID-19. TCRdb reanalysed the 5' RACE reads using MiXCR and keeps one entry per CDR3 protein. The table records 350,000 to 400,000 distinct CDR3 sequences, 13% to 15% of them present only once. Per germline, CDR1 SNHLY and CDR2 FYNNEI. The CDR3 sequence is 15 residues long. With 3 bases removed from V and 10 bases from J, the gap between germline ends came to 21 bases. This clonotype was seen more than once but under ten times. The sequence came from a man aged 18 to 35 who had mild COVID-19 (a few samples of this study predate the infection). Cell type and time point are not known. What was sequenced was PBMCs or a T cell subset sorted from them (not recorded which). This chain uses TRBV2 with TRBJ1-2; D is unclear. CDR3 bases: TGTGCCAGCAGTGAGGATAATTACAGCCGAGGTGACTACACCTTC. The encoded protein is CASSEDNYSRGDYTF.